The next 5 T cell receptor beta chains were all read from a single sample in a study of CD8+ T cells in alopecia areata. Reverse transcription of extracted RNA yielded cDNA, which provided the sequencing template. The assay was immunoSEQ multiplex PCR, and TCRdb's table has in-frame clones only and misses some. Among 150,000 or so clones listed, around 55% were seen once. Here the sequenced sample was CD8+ T cells sorted from blood, taken at week 0. Source of these receptors: a human donor with alopecia areata.

The J gene is TRBJ2-1, the V gene TRBV30; D is perhaps TRBD2 (7 bases). Germline V gene lookup returns CDR1 GTSNPN and CDR2 SVGIG (reference sequence). Trimming shortened V by 2 bases and J by 8 bases, and 13 bases separated the two germline ends. The CDR3 has 13 amino acids. CDR3 nucleotide sequence: TGTGCCTGGAGTCGGGGGGCTGCCGATGAGCAGTTCTTC. Its translation is CAWSRGAADEQFF.

This chain links TRBV5-6 with TRBJ1-5, with unresolved D. The CDR3 is 14 amino acids. Germline V gene sequence: CDR1 SGHDT, CDR2 YYEEEE. V gave up 4 bases and J gave up 1 base, with 9 bases separating them. The CDR3 reads CASSGPGSNQPQHF. DNA for the CDR3: TGTGCCAGCAGCGGACCCGGCAGCAATCAGCCCCAGCATTTT.

This chain links TRBV7-2 with TRBJ2-1; weak D call: TRBD2 (5 bases). This CDR3 spans 13 amino acids. The germline V and J ends were trimmed by 1 base and 10 bases, with 11 bases remaining between them. Germline values: CDR1 SGHTA, CDR2 FQGNSA. CDR3 region: CASSLDVGGEQFF. The CDR3 bases are TGTGCCAGCAGCTTAGACGTCGGCGGGGAGCAGTTCTTC.

The chain couples TRBV29-1 to TRBJ2-5; 8 bases map to TRBD2. CDR1 is SQVTM, CDR2 ANQGSEA, per germline. V dropped 6 bases and J dropped 4; count of bases not matched to a gene: 19. This CDR3 comprises 17 residues. The CDR3 region has the DNA TGCAGCGTAAGGGACGGGGCGTCCCGGGGGGGAGGAGAGACCCAGTACTTC. Translated, it gives CSVRDGASRGGGETQYF.

The V gene is TRBV5-6, the J gene TRBJ2-7; 7 bases agree with TRBD1. The germline V gene encodes CDR1 SGHDT and CDR2 YYEEEE. Losses at the gene ends were 3 bases for V and 6 bases for J; bases not matched to a gene: 3. The CDR3 loop spans 12 amino acids. The CDR3 protein is CASSSTGAEQYF. The CDR3 DNA follows: TGTGCCAGCAGCTCCACAGGGGCCGAGCAGTACTTC.